This record covers a single T cell receptor beta chain. Its antigen remains unknown. The record originates from a study of neoadjuvant nivolumab and ipilimumab in lung cancer. Study-level points and caveats: TCR receptors were sequenced in few samples. Resected-tumor TCR richness correlated positively with pretherapy blood richness. From pretherapy to surgery, tumor richness and clonality rose with dual therapy.

Profiled with immunoSEQ multiplex PCR; TCRdb holds only in-frame clones, not every one. The sample consists of about 23,000 clones, under 90% of them appearing once. The TCR sequence derives from an adult with non-small cell lung cancer. The starting material was peripheral blood, obtained before neoadjuvant nivolumab, alone or with ipilimumab.

The CDR3 DNA reads TGTGCCTGGAGGGGGGGAGGGTCCGGAAACACCATATATTTT. Residues: CAWRGGGSGNTIYF. The rearrangement joins TRBV30 to TRBJ1-3, with D possibly TRBD1 on 5 matching bases. V was pared by 3 bases and J by 4 bases, with 13 bases between. Germline V gene sequence: CDR1 GTSNPN, CDR2 SVGIG (reference sequence). The CDR3 contains 14 residues.